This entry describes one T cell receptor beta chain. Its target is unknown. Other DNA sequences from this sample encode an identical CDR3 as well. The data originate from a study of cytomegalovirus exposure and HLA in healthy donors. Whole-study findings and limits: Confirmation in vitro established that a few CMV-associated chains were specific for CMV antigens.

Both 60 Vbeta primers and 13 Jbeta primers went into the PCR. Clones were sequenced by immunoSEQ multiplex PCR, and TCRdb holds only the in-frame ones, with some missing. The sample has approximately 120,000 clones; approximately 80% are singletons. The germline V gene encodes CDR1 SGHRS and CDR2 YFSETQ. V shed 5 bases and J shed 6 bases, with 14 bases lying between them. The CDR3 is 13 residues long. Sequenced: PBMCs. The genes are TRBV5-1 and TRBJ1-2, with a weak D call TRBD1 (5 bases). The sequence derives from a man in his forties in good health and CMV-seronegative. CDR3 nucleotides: TGCGCCAGCAGGCAGGGAAGCAAAAATGGCTACACCTTC. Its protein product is CASRQGSKNGYTF.